This T cell receptor beta chain was captured in a study of OX40 agonist ivuxolimab in advanced cancers. Germline CDR1 and CDR2: MNHEY and SMNVEV (reference sequence). Trimming removed 2 bases from V and 4 bases from J; junction bases left unmatched: 10. The CDR3 contains 16 residues. Clones were read by immunoSEQ multiplex PCR, and TCRdb kept only the in-frame ones, dropping some. This table has approximately 90,000 clones, 75% to 95% appearing once. V usage is TRBV27 and J usage is TRBJ2-7, with TRBD2 matching 8 bases. The source of this sequence is an adult with an advanced solid tumor such as melanoma, head and neck, liver or kidney cancer. Sequences were derived from CD4+ or CD8+ T cells sorted from blood, sampled in a trial of the OX40 agonist ivuxolimab. The DNA for the CDR3 is TGTGCCAGCAGTTTACTCAGCGGGAGCACTCCTTACGAGCAGTACTTC. It specifies CASSLLSGSTPYEQYF.